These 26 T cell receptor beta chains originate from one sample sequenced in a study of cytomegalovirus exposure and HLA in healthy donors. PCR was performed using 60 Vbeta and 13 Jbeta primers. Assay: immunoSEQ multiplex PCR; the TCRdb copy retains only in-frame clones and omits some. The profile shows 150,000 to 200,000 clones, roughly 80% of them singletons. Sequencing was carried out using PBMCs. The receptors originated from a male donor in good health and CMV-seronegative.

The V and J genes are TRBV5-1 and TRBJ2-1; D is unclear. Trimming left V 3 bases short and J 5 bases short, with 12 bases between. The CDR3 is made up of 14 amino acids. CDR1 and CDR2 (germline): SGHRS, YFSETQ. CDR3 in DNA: TGCGCCAGCAGCTCGGTGGGCCGAGACAATGAGCAGTTCTTC. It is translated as CASSSVGRDNEQFF.

CDR3 sequence (DNA): TGCGCCAGCAGCCAAGATCTCCTAGCGGGAGATGAGCAGTTCTTC. It codes for CASSQDLLAGDEQFF. V is TRBV4-3 and J is TRBJ2-1; 10 bases map to TRBD2. The germline V gene encodes CDR1 LGHNA and CDR2 YSLEER. The length of the CDR3 is 15 residues. V shed 0 bases and J 8 bases; nucleotides not matched to a gene: 4.

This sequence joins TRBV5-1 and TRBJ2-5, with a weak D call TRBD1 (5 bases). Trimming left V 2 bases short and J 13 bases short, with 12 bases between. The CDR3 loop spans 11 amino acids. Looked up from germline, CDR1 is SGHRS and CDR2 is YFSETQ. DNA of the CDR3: TGCGCCAGCAGCTTATCACAGGACCTGTACTTC. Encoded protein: CASSLSQDLYF.

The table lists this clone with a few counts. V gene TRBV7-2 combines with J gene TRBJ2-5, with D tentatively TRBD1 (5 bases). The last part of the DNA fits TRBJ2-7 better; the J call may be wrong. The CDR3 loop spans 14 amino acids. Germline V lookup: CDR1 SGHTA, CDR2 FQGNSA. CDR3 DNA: TGTGCCAGCAGCTTTGGACAAAGCTCCTACGAGCAGTACTTC. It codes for CASSFGQSSYEQYF.

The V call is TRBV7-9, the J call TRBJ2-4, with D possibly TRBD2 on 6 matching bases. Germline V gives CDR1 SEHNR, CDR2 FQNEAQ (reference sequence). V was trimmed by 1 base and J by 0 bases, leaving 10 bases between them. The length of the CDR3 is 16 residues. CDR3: CASSLGAGLAKNIQYF. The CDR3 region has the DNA TGTGCCAGCAGCTTAGGGGCGGGGCTAGCCAAAAACATTCAGTACTTC.

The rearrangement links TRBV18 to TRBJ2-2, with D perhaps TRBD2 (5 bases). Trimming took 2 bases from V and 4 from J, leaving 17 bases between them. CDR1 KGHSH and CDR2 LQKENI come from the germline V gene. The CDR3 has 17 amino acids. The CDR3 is CASSPGLKGAGTGELFF. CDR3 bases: TGTGCCAGCTCACCAGGGCTGAAGGGCGCGGGCACCGGGGAGCTGTTTTTT.

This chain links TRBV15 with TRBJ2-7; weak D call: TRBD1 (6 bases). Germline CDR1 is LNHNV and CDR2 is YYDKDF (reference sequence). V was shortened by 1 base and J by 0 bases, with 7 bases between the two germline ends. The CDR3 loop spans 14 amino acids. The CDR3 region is CATSRGQDSYEQYF. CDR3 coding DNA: TGTGCCACCAGCAGAGGACAGGACTCCTACGAGCAGTACTTC.

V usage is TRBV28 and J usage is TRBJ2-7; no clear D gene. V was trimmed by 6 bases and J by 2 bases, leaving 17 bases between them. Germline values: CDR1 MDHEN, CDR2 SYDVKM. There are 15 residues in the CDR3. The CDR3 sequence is CASSPPPRLAYEQYF. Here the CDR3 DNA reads TGTGCCAGCAGCCCCCCCCCGAGACTCGCCTACGAGCAGTACTTC.

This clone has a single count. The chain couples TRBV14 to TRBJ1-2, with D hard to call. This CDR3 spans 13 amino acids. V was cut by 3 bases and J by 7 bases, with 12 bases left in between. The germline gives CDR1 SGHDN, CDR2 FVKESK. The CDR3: CASSHLRRGGYTF. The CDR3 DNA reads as TGTGCCAGCAGCCATCTCAGGCGGGGTGGCTACACCTTC.

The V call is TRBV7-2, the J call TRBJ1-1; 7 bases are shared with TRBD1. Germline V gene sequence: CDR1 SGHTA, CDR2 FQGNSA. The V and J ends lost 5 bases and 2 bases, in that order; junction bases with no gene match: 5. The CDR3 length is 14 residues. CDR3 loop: CASSAGQTNTEAFF. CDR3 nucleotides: TGTGCCAGCAGCGCGGGACAGACCAACACTGAAGCTTTCTTT.

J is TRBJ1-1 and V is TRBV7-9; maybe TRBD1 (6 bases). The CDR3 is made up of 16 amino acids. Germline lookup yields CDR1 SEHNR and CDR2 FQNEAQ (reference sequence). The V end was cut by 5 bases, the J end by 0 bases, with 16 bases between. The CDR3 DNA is TGTGCCAGCAGCCCACGAGGGACATATTTGAACACTGAAGCTTTCTTT. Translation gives CASSPRGTYLNTEAFF.

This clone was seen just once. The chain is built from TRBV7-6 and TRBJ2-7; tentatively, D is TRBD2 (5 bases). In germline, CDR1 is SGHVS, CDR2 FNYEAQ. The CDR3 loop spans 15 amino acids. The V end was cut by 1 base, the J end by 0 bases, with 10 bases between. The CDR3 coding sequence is TGTGCCAGCAGCTTAGTCGGGAAGCCCTCCTACGAGCAGTACTTC. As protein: CASSLVGKPSYEQYF.

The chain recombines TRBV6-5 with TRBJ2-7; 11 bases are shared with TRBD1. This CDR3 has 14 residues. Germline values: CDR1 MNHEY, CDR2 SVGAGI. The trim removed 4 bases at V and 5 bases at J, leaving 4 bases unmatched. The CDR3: CASSSRTGGHEQYF. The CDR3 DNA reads TGTGCCAGCAGTTCCCGGACAGGGGGCCACGAGCAGTACTTC.

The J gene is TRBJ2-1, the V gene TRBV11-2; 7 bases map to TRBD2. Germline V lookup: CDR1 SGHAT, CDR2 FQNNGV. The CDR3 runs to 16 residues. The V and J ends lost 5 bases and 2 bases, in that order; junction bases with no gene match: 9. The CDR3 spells CASSQPGTTTYNEQFF. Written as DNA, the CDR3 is TGTGCCAGCAGCCAACCCGGGACTACCACCTACAATGAGCAGTTCTTC. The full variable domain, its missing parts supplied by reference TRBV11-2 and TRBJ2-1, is EAGVAQSPRYKIIEKRQSVAFWCNPISGHATLYWYQQILGQGPKLLIQFQNNGVVDDSQLPKDRFSAERLKGVDSTLKIQPAKLEDSAVYLCASSQPGTTTYNEQFFGPGTRLTVL.

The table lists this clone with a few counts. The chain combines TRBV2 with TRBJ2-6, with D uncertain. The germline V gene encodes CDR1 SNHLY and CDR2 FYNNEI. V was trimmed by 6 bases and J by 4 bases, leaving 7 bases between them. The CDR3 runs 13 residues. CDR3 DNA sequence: TGTGCCAGCAGCGGAGACGGGGCCAACGTCCTGACTTTC. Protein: CASSGDGANVLTF. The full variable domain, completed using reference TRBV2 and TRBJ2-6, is EPEVTQTPSHQVTQMGQEVILRCVPISNHLYFYWYRQILGQKVEFLVSFYNNEISEKSEIFDDQFSVERPDGSNFTLKIRSTKLEDSAMYFCASSGDGANVLTFGAGSRLTVL.

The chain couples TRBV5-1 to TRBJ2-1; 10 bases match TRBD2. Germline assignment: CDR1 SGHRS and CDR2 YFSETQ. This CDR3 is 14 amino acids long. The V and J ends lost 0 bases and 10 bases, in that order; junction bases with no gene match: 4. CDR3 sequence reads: CASSLELAGKEQFF. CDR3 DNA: TGCGCCAGCAGCTTGGAACTAGCGGGGAAAGAGCAGTTCTTC. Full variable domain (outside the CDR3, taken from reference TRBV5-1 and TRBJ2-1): KAGVTQTPRYLIKTRGQQVTLSCSPISGHRSVSWYQQTPGQGLQFLFEYFSETQRNKGNFPGRFSGRQFSNSRSEMNVSTLELGDSALYLCASSLELAGKEQFFGPGTRLTVL.

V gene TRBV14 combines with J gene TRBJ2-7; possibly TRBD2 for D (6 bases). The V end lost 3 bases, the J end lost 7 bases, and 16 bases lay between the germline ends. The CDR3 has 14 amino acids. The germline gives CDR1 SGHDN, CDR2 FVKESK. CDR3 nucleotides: TGTGCCAGCAGCCATTGGGGGGATTTGGTAGAGCAGTACTTC. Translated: CASSHWGDLVEQYF.

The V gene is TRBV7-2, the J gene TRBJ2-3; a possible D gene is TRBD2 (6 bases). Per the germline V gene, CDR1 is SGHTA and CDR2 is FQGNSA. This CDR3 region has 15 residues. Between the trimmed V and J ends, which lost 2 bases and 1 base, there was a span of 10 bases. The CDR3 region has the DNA TGTGCCAGCAGCTTATGGGGGGACCGCACAGATACGCAGTATTTT. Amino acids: CASSLWGDRTDTQYF.

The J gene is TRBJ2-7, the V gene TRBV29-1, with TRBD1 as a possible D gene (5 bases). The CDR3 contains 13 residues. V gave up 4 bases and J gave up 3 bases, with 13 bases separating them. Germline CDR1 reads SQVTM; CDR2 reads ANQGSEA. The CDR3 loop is CSVGLRAGYEQYF. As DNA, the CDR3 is TGCAGCGTTGGGCTCAGGGCAGGCTACGAGCAGTACTTC.

CDR3: CASSQGGGVEANYGYTF. The CDR3 DNA reads TGTGCCAGCAGCCAGGGAGGTGGGGTCGAGGCTAACTATGGCTACACCTTC. This chain joins TRBV5-4 and TRBJ1-2, with a tentative D call TRBD1 (5 bases). CDR1 and CDR2 (germline): SGHNT, YYREEE (reference sequence). CDR3 length: 17 residues. V lost 4 bases, J lost 0 bases, and 19 bases lay in between.

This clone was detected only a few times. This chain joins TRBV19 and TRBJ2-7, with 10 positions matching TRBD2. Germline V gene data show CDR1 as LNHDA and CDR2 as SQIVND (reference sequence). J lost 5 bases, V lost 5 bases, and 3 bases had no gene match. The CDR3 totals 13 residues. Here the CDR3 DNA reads TGTGCCAGTAGTCTTAGCGGGAGGAACGAGCAGTACTTC. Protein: CASSLSGRNEQYF.

The CDR3 loop is CASSLGVAREYEQYF. The CDR3 DNA reads TGTGCCAGCAGTCTAGGAGTAGCCCGGGAATACGAGCAGTACTTC. The chain has TRBV28 and TRBJ2-7, with a tentative D call TRBD2 (5 bases). The CDR3 covers 15 residues. Germline V gene sequence: CDR1 MDHEN, CDR2 SYDVKM. Deletions cut 5 bases from V and 4 bases from J, with 18 bases between.

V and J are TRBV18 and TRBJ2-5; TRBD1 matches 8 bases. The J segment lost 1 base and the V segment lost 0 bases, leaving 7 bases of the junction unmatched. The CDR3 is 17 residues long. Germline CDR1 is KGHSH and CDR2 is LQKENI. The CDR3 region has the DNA TGTGCCAGCTCACCACCGGCCCAGGGGGCCATCCAAGAGACCCAGTACTTC. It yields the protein CASSPPAQGAIQETQYF.

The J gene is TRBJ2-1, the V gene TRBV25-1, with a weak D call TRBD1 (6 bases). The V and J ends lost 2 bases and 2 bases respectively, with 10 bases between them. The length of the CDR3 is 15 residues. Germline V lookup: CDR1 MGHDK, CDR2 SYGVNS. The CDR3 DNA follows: TGTGCCAGCAGTGAAAGGACAGCTGCCTACAATGAGCAGTTCTTC. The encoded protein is CASSERTAAYNEQFF.

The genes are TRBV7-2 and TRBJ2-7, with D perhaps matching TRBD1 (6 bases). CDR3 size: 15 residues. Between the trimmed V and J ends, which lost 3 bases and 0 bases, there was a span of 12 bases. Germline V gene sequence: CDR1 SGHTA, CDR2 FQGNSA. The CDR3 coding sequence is TGTGCCAGCAGCTTCGGACAGAGTTCCTCCTACGAGCAGTACTTC. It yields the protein CASSFGQSSSYEQYF.

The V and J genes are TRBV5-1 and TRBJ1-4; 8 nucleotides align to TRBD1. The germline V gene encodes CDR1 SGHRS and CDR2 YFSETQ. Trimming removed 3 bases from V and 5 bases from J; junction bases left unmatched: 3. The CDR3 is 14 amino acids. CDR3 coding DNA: TGCGCCAGCAGCTACGGACAGGGAAATGAAAAACTGTTTTTT. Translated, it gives CASSYGQGNEKLFF. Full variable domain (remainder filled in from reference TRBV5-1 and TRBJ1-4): KAGVTQTPRYLIKTRGQQVTLSCSPISGHRSVSWYQQTPGQGLQFLFEYFSETQRNKGNFPGRFSGRQFSNSRSEMNVSTLELGDSALYLCASSYGQGNEKLFFGSGTQLSVL.